Sequencing of this T cell receptor (beta chain) was carried out in a study of regulatory T cells in long-lasting Graves disease. As to time point: newly diagnosed GD, antithyroid drugs for less than 3 months. PBMCs provided the RNA from which the TCR library was made. iRepertoire HTBI primers and Arm-PCR of CDR3 regions built TCR beta libraries. TCRdb reprocessed the multiplex PCR reads via MiXCR and lists one record per CDR3 protein. The repertoire holds 550,000 to 600,000 distinct CDR3 sequences, with about 16% as singletons. V shed 5 bases and J shed 2 bases, with 8 bases lying between them. The CDR3 length is 13 residues. In germline, CDR1 is SGHVS, CDR2 FNYEAQ. This clonotype was counted ten times or more. These same records also appear under a second study, on T cells in Graves' hyperthyroidism and ophthalmopathy. That investigation notes: With a duration under 2 months, the hyperthyroidism was newly diagnosed in patients aged 18 to 65.

The chain has TRBV7-6 and TRBJ2-3; D uncertain. The TCR originated in a man aged 18 to 30 with Graves disease. This specimen was peripheral blood mononuclear cells (PBMCs), taken at new diagnosis, from a patient treated with antithyroid drugs. The CDR3 DNA is TGTGCCAGCAGCGGCCATCCCACAGATACGCAGTATTTT. Translated, it gives CASSGHPTDTQYF.